A selection of T cell receptor beta chains follows, all from one sample in a study of patients and donors after allogeneic stem cell transplantation. TCRdb re-analysed the RT-PCR reads in MiXCR, keeping a single row per CDR3 protein. The sample holds 190,000 or so distinct CDR3 sequences, roughly 40% seen once. The sample comprised blood, either unsorted or a sorted T cell fraction (not recorded which). The receptors derive from a human donor who was either an allogeneic HSCT recipient or a stem cell or donor lymphocyte infusion donor (not recorded which). It is not recorded whose cells these are; they may come from a transplant donor. The CDR3 runs from the conserved cysteine through the conserved F or W. Fields, in order: D gene, clone size, V gene, J gene, CDR3 DNA, CDR3 protein. D genes are given only for firm matches. Size tells how often a clone was seen (once, few, many) or the class of an expanded clone, and some rows leave it out.

>-|-|TRBV6-5|TRBJ2-2
TGTGCCAGCAGTTACAGGGGGAACACCGGGGAGCTGTTTTTT
CASSYRGNTGELFF
>-|-|TRBV12-3/TRBV12-4|TRBJ2-7
TGTGCCAGCAGTTTAGGAGGCAGGGATGGCGAGCAGTACTTC
CASSLGGRDGEQYF
>-|few|TRBV6-5|TRBJ1-1
TGTGCCAGCAGTTACATCGGACAAGCTGAAGCTTTCTTT
CASSYIGQAEAFF
>-|-|TRBV5-6|TRBJ1-5
TGTGCCAGCAGCTCCGGGGGACCCGGGGGCAATCAGCCCCAGCATTTT
CASSSGGPGGNQPQHF
>-|few|TRBV27|TRBJ1-5
TGTGCCAGCAGTTTACTAGGGCAGCCCCAGCATTTT
CASSLLGQPQHF
>-|few|TRBV16|TRBJ1-1
TGTGCCAGCAGCCAATCAAGGGCTGCTGAAGCTTTCTTT
CASSQSRAAEAFF
>TRBD2|once|TRBV4-3|TRBJ2-1
TGCGCCAGCAGCCAAGGGACTAGCGGGAGGTTCCCCTACAATGAGCAGTTCTTC
CASSQGTSGRFPYNEQFF
>TRBD1|-|TRBV7-2|TRBJ2-3
TGTGCCAGCAGCTTGGACGGGACAGGCACGCAGTATTTT
CASSLDGTGTQYF
>-|few|TRBV11-2|TRBJ1-1
TGTGCCAGCAGCTTATTGGGAATTATGAACACTGAAGCTTTCTTT
CASSLLGIMNTEAFF
>-|few|TRBV11-2|TRBJ1-2
TGTGCCAGCAGCTTTAGGATGGACCTTAACTATGGCTACACCTTC
CASSFRMDLNYGYTF
>-|-|TRBV4-3|TRBJ1-6
TGCGCCAGCAGCCCCGAGACAGGAGTAAATTCACCCCTCCACTTT
CASSPETGVNSPLHF
>-|-|TRBV10-3|TRBJ1-5
TGTGCCATCAGTGAGTCGATAGGCCAGGGCCGCAATCAGCCCCAGCATTTT
CAISESIGQGRNQPQHF
>TRBD1|few|TRBV14|TRBJ2-3
TGTGCCAGCAGCCGATCGGACAGGGGGGGAGATACGCAGTATTTT
CASSRSDRGGDTQYF
>TRBD2|few|TRBV2|TRBJ2-3
TGTGCCAGCAGTGAAGCGGCTAGCGGGAGTTGGGATACGCAGTATTTT
CASSEAASGSWDTQYF
>-|-|TRBV5-1|TRBJ1-2
TGCGCCAGCAGCTTAACAGGGTCTAACTATGGCTACACCTTC
CASSLTGSNYGYTF
>TRBD2|-|TRBV3-1|TRBJ2-1
TGTGCCAGCAGCACTCTAGCGGGACCCTACAATGAGCAGTTCTTC
CASSTLAGPYNEQFF
>-|-|TRBV5-1|TRBJ1-1
TGCGCCAGCAGCTTGGTTACAGGGCCCACTGAAGCTTTCTTT
CASSLVTGPTEAFF
>TRBD2|few|TRBV12-3/TRBV12-4|TRBJ2-7
TGTGCCAGCAGTTTGAGGCTAGCGGGAGGGCCCCACGAGCAGTACTTC
CASSLRLAGGPHEQYF
>-|-|TRBV3-1|TRBJ1-1
TGTGCCAGCAGCCAAGATGACAGTGAAGCTTTCTTT
CASSQDDSEAFF
>TRBD2|-|TRBV25-1|TRBJ2-2
TGTGCCAGCAGTGAATCGGGAGGGCCAAACACCGGGGAGCTGTTTTTT
CASSESGGPNTGELFF
>TRBD1|-|TRBV7-2|TRBJ1-1
TGTGCCAGCAGCCCCCGACAGGGGGCTAATCTGTACACTGAAGCTTTCTTT
CASSPRQGANLYTEAFF
>-|-|TRBV6-2/TRBV6-3|TRBJ2-1
TGTGCCAGCAGTCGCTTGGGCTACAATGAGCAGTTCTTC
CASSRLGYNEQFF
>TRBD1|-|TRBV5-1|TRBJ1-6
TGCGCCAGCAGCTTAACCGCCGCCGGGACAGGGTTGCGTAATTCACCCCTCCACTTT
CASSLTAAGTGLRNSPLHF
>-|-|TRBV6-5|TRBJ2-7
TGTGCCAGCGGGGACTACGAGCAGTACTTC
CASGDYEQYF
>TRBD2|-|TRBV6-6|TRBJ2-4
TGTGCCAGCACCGACGGGTCTAGCGGGAGTGTCATTCAGTACTTC
CASTDGSSGSVIQYF
>TRBD1|few|TRBV3-1|TRBJ1-3
TGTGCCAGCAGCCCGGGACAGCTAAACACCATATATTTT
CASSPGQLNTIYF
>-|few|TRBV6-5|TRBJ2-3
TGTGCCAGCAGGACGGGAGTAGGGACAGATACGCAGTATTTT
CASRTGVGTDTQYF
>-|-|TRBV4-2|TRBJ1-5
TGTGCCAGCAGCCAAGAGGCAGGTTATAGCAATCAGCCCCAGCATTTT
CASSQEAGYSNQPQHF
>-|-|TRBV15|TRBJ2-5
TGTGCCACCAGCAGAGGATCAGGGCAAGAGACCCAGTACTTC
CATSRGSGQETQYF
>TRBD1|-|TRBV18|TRBJ1-2
TGTGCCAGCTCACCACCCCAGACAGGGGACTATGGCTACACCTTC
CASSPPQTGDYGYTF
>-|-|TRBV28|TRBJ2-1
TGTGCCAGCAAACCGTCTACAGGGAGTGAGCAGTTCTTC
CASKPSTGSEQFF
>-|-|TRBV27|TRBJ2-2
TGTGCCAGCAGTATAACGGCCGACGGCGGGGAGCTGTTTTTT
CASSITADGGELFF
>-|-|TRBV6-2/TRBV6-3|TRBJ1-2
TGTGCCAGCAGTTACTCGTCGGGGAAAGGCTACACCTTC
CASSYSSGKGYTF
>TRBD1|-|TRBV27|TRBJ1-1
TGTGCCAGCAGTAAACTGGACAGGGCGGGGACTGAAGCTTTCTTT
CASSKLDRAGTEAFF
>-|-|TRBV30|TRBJ1-2
TGTGCCTGGACGTGGCAGAACCCGCTCTCGGGCTACACCTTC
CAWTWQNPLSGYTF
>-|few|TRBV12-3/TRBV12-4|TRBJ1-1
TGTGCCAGCACCCTCGCTTCGAACACTGAAGCTTTCTTT
CASTLASNTEAFF
>-|few|TRBV5-6|TRBJ2-5
TGTGCCAGCGGCTACCAAGAGACCCAGTACTTC
CASGYQETQYF
>-|few|TRBV12-3/TRBV12-4|TRBJ1-6
TGTGCCAGCAGTTCCCCAGAACCCCTCCACTTT
CASSSPEPLHF
>-|-|TRBV3-1|TRBJ1-2
TGTGCCAGCAGCCCCGGGGAGAGCTACACCTTC
CASSPGESYTF
>-|-|TRBV3-1|TRBJ1-1
TGTGCCAGCAGCCAGAAGCTGGAGCTTAACACTGAAGCTTTCTTT
CASSQKLELNTEAFF
>TRBD1|-|TRBV6-5|TRBJ1-4
TGTGCCAGCAGTTTCACAGGGGGAGCTGAAAAACTGTTTTTT
CASSFTGGAEKLFF